These T cell receptor beta chains were read from a single sample in a study of T cell repertoires in cytomegalovirus infection. TCRdb re-analysed the reads in MiXCR, keeping a single row per CDR3 protein. The sample carries a few hundred thousand distinct CDR3 sequences, around a quarter recorded once. Their cognate antigens are unknown. The material sequenced was cultured PBMCs, taken from culture after CMV antigen stimulation. The receptor source for this set is a human donor in good health (CMV status not recorded). Some clones in this sample may be carry-over from other donors' samples. Both conserved end residues are part of each CDR3. The D gene is left open where the match is weak. Not every row has a clone size; where given, it reads once, few, many or a size class.

DNA: TGCAGCGTTGATGAGGGAGCGGGATTGGTACGCGAGCAGTACTTC
CDR3: CSVDEGAGLVREQYF
V: TRBV29-1
size: few
J: TRBJ2-7
D: TRBD2
length: 15

DNA: TGTGCCAGCAGTCTTGTTGAGGGTTACTATGGCTACACCTTC
CDR3: CASSLVEGYYGYTF
V: TRBV28
size: NA
J: TRBJ1-2
D: NA
length: 14

DNA: TGTGCCAGCAGCTTAAGGCGGGAAGAGACCCAGTACTTC
CDR3: CASSLRREETQYF
V: TRBV7-2
size: many
J: TRBJ2-5
D: NA
length: 13

DNA: TGTGCCAGCAGTATCTCAGGGCTGGAGACCCAGTACTTC
CDR3: CASSISGLETQYF
V: TRBV27
size: few
J: TRBJ2-5
D: NA
length: 13

DNA: TGTGCCAGCAGTTACTCCTTACCCCCGAGGAGCGAGCAGTACTTC
CDR3: CASSYSLPPRSEQYF
V: TRBV6-8
size: NA
J: TRBJ2-7
D: NA
length: 15

DNA: TGTGCCAGCAGTTATGGGGGGAATGAGCAGTTCTTC
CDR3: CASSYGGNEQFF
V: TRBV6-5
size: few
J: TRBJ2-1
D: NA
length: 12

DNA: TGTGCCAGCAGCCGTGCTTGGCGGGAGGGCCGGGTGGAGACCCAGTACTTC
CDR3: CASSRAWREGRVETQYF
V: TRBV7-8
size: many
J: TRBJ2-5
D: TRBD2
length: 17

DNA: TGTGCCAGCAGCTCCAATGGAAACACCATATATTTT
CDR3: CASSSNGNTIYF
V: TRBV5-3
size: few
J: TRBJ1-3
D: NA
length: 12

DNA: TGTGCCAGCAGCTTAGATCGGAGGGCCTATGGCTACACCTTC
CDR3: CASSLDRRAYGYTF
V: TRBV11-3
size: many
J: TRBJ1-2
D: NA
length: 14

DNA: TGTGCCAGCAGTAGACCAGGGGGCGGTAGCAATCAGCCCCAGCATTTT
CDR3: CASSRPGGGSNQPQHF
V: TRBV6-2/TRBV6-3
size: few
J: TRBJ1-5
D: TRBD1
length: 16

DNA: TGCAGTGGGAGGGAGGTGGCTGGAAACACCATATATTTT
CDR3: CSGREVAGNTIYF
V: TRBV20-1
size: NA
J: TRBJ1-3
D: NA
length: 13

DNA: TGCAGTGCTAGCGGGACTGGTCAGTCTGAGCAGTTCTTC
CDR3: CSASGTGQSEQFF
V: TRBV20-1
size: few
J: TRBJ2-1
D: NA
length: 13

DNA: TGTGCCAGCAGCGTACTCCTACAAGAGACCCAGTACTTC
CDR3: CASSVLLQETQYF
V: TRBV7-2
size: few
J: TRBJ2-5
D: NA
length: 13

DNA: TGCGCCAGCAGCTTGGGCCTCACTAGCGGGAGATCCTACGAGCAGTACTTC
CDR3: CASSLGLTSGRSYEQYF
V: TRBV5-1
size: NA
J: TRBJ2-7
D: TRBD2
length: 17

DNA: TGTGCCTGGAGTGAGAGCTTCATGAACACTGAAGCTTTCTTT
CDR3: CAWSESFMNTEAFF
V: TRBV30
size: few
J: TRBJ1-1
D: NA
length: 14

DNA: TGTGCCAGCAGCCAGGAGAGACTGTATAATTCACCCCTCCACTTT
CDR3: CASSQERLYNSPLHF
V: TRBV3-1
size: NA
J: TRBJ1-6
D: NA
length: 15

DNA: TGTGCCAGCTCCTACCCCCCGGAGGTCTATGAGCAGTTCTTC
CDR3: CASSYPPEVYEQFF
V: TRBV11-2
size: NA
J: TRBJ2-1
D: NA
length: 14